Given below is one T cell receptor beta chain in context. What it recognizes is unknown. A second about 7 to 12 cycle PCR used barcoded and J-beta primers. TCRdb reprocessed the 5' RACE reads via MiXCR and lists one record per CDR3 protein. The data contain 590,000 or so distinct CDR3 sequences, about 30% of them singletons. Samples each had at least 6 micrograms of total RNA extracted. This sample is drawn from a study of blood T cells in healthy people across ages. The wider study: In model experiments, template switching was able to capture about one barcoded beta molecule for every two T cells that were present.

The CDR3 sequence is 14 residues long. Germline CDR1 is PRHDT and CDR2 is FYEKMQ (reference sequence). J gave up 5 bases and V 6 bases, and 6 bases lay outside the gene matches. Study-level findings and limits: Reliance upon unsorted PBMCs precluded definitive naive versus antigen-experienced comparison. Age advanced and TCR beta diversity per million T cells fell, roughly linearly.

The clonotype originates from an elderly woman in good health. The sequencing sample was made of blood. The gene calls are TRBV13 and TRBJ2-5, with TRBD1 matching over 10 bases. The CDR3 DNA sequence: TGTGCCAGCAGGGACAGGGGGAGTGGGGAGACCCAGTACTTC. It encodes CASRDRGSGETQYF.